This T cell receptor beta chain was captured in a study of blood T cell repertoires in COVID-19. Background on the study: The study drew acute and convalescent COVID-19 samples from the United States, Italy and Spain. In each case, the material was cDNA or gDNA derived from T cells, B-cell-depleted T cells, or PBMCs.

Germline V lookup: CDR1 LNHDA, CDR2 SQIVND (reference sequence). Trimming stripped 5 bases from V and 8 bases from J, with 27 bases between. The CDR3 covers 17 residues. This clone showed up just a few times. Under the authors' procedure: Quantification of nucleated cells was approximated via reference gene primer amplification. TCRdb keeps only in-frame clones here, not all; method: immunoSEQ multiplex PCR. V, J and clone size reflect that table, while D and trimming were determined from the DNA. The table lists 300,000 to 400,000 clones, around 87% of them singletons. Sequenced input: peripheral blood. The chain combines TRBV19 with TRBJ1-2; TRBD1 might be the D (6 bases). The TCR originated in a woman aged 45-60 years who had recovered from COVID-19. The CDR3 region is CASSLVVAGARGKGYTF. The CDR3 DNA sequence: TGTGCCAGTAGTCTGGTGGTGGCGGGGGCGCGAGGAAAAGGCTACACCTTC.